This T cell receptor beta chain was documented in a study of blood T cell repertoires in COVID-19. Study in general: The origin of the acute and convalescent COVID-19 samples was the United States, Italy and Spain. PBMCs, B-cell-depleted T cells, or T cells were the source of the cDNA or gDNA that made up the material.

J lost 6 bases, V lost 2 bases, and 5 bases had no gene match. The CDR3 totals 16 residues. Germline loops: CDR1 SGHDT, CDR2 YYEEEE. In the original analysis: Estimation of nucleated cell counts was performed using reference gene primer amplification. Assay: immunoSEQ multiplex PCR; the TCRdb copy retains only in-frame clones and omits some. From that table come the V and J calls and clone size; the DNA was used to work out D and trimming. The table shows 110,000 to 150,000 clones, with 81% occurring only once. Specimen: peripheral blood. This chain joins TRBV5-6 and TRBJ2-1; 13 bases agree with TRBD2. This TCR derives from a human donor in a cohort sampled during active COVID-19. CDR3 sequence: CASSFRTSGSANEQFF. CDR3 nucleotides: TGTGCCAGCAGCTTTCGGACTAGCGGGAGCGCCAATGAGCAGTTCTTC.